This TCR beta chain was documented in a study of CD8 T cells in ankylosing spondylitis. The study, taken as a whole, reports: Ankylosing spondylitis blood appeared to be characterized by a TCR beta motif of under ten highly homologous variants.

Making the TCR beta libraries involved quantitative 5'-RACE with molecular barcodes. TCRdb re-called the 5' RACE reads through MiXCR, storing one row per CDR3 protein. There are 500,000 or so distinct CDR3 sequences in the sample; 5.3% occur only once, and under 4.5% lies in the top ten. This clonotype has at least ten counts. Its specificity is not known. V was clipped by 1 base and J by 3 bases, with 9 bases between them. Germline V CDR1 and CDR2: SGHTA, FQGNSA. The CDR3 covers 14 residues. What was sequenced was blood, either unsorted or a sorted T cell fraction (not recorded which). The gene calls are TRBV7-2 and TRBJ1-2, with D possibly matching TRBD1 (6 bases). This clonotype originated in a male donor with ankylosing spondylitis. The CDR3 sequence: CASSLGPGDYGYTF. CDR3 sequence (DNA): TGTGCCAGCAGCTTAGGACCAGGGGACTATGGCTACACCTTC.